This T cell receptor beta chain comes out of a study of blood T cell repertoires in COVID-19. Produced via immunoSEQ multiplex PCR; TCRdb's table is partial and in-frame only. The sample carries 250,000 to 400,000 clones, about 91% recorded once. This CDR3 is 13 amino acids long. V lost 5 bases, J lost 1 base, and 8 bases lay in between. Germline values: CDR1 SGHVS, CDR2 FQNEAQ. Followed over time, Seattle patients had been enrolled while infection was active. This chain connects TRBV7-8 to TRBJ1-1; D gene uncertain. This sequence originates from a woman aged 25 to 39 with COVID-19, enrolled during active disease. Material for sequencing was peripheral blood. CDR3 DNA: TGTGCCAGCAGCCGCCGAGGGAACACTGAAGCTTTCTTT. It encodes CASSRRGNTEAFF. Complete variable domain (other parts from reference TRBV7-8 and TRBJ1-1): GAGVSQSPRYKVAKRGQDVALRCDPISGHVSLFWYQQALGQGPEFLTYFQNEAQLDKSGLPSDRFFAERPEGSVSTLKIQRTQQEDSAVYLCASSRRGNTEAFFGQGTRLTVV.